What follows describes a single T cell receptor (beta chain). What it binds is not known. Only in-frame clones appear in the TCRdb table, and some are missing; sequencing was by immunoSEQ multiplex PCR. Here the sample spans about 600,000 clones, more than 95% being singletons. Trimming removed 6 bases at V and 2 bases at J, with 14 bases between. The CDR3 spans 14 residues. Germline loops: CDR1 SNHLY, CDR2 FYNNEI. A split of CD4+ cells into CD45RA+ naive and CD45RA-negative memory subsets was performed. These data come from a study of shared clonotypes between healthy human individuals. Study-level points and caveats: Rarefaction analysis demonstrated incomplete sorted-subset sequencing notwithstanding large depth.

The specimen was naive CD4+ T cells sorted from blood. As for subset: CD45RA+ positively selected. The chain is built from TRBV2 and TRBJ2-7; no clear D gene. The sequence derives from a woman aged 25 to 39 in good health. The CDR3: CASRTASVTYEQYF. Written as DNA, the CDR3 is TGTGCCAGCAGGACGGCTTCTGTCACCTACGAGCAGTACTTC.